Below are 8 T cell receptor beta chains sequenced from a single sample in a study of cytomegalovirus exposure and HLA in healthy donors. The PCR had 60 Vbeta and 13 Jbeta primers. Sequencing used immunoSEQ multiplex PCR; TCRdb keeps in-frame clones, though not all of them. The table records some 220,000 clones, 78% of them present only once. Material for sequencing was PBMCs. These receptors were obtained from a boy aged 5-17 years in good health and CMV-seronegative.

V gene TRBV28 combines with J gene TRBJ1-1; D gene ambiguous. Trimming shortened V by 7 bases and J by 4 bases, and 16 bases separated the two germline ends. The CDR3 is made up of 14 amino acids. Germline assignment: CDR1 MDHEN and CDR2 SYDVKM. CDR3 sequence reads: CASTLIRRVTEAFF. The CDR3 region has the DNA TGTGCCAGCACGTTAATCCGCCGAGTCACTGAAGCTTTCTTT.

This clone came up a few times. The CDR3 nucleotides are TGTGCCAGCAGCCGAAGGACTAGCGGGGCCCAAGAGACCCAGTACTTC. Translated, it gives CASSRRTSGAQETQYF. The V gene is TRBV7-9, the J gene TRBJ2-5, with 12 bases fitting TRBD2. The CDR3 is made up of 16 amino acids. Losses at the gene ends were 5 bases for V and 1 base for J; bases not matched to a gene: 5. Germline lookup yields CDR1 SEHNR and CDR2 FQNEAQ (reference sequence).

The CDR3 sequence is CAGKGRNTDTQYF. CDR3 in DNA: TGTGCCGGGAAGGGGCGAAACACAGATACGCAGTATTTT. V usage is TRBV30 and J usage is TRBJ2-3; D may be TRBD1 (5 bases). The CDR3 runs to 13 residues. Trimming stripped 8 bases from V and 2 bases from J, with 14 bases between. The germline V gene has CDR1 GTSNPN and CDR2 SVGIG (reference sequence).

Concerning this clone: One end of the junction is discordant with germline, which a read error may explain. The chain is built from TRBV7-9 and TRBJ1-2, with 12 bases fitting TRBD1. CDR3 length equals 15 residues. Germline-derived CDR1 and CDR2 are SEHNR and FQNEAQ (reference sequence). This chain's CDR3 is CSSSPRDRGQMGYTF. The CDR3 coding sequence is TGTTCCAGCAGCCCTAGGGACAGGGGGCAGATGGGCTACACCTTC. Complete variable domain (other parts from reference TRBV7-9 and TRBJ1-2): DTGVSQNPRHKITKRGQNVTFRCDPISEHNRLYWYRQTLGQGPEFLTYFQNEAQLEKSRLLSDRFSAERPKGSFSTLEIQRTEQGDSAMYLCSSSPRDRGQMGYTFGSGTRLTVV.

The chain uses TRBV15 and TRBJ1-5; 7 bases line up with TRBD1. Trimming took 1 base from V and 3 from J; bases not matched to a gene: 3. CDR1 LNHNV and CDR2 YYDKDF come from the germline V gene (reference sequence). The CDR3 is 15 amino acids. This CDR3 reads CATSRGDRNNQPQHF. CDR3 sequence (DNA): TGTGCCACCAGCAGAGGGGACAGAAACAATCAGCCCCAGCATTTT.

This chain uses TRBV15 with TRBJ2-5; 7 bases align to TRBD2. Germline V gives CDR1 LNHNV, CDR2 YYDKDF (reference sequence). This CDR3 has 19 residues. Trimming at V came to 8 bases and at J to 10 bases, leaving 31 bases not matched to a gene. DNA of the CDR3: TGTGCCACCGAGGTAATTAACGGGGGAGGGTATGCGGTCTTCATTAACCAGTACTTC. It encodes CATEVINGGGYAVFINQYF.

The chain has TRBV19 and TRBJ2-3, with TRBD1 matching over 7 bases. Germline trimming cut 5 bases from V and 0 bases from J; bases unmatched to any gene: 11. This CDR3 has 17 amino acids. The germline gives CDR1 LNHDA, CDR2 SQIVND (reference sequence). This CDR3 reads CASSPGTAIPSTDTQYF. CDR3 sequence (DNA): TGTGCCAGTAGTCCCGGGACAGCGATTCCGAGCACAGATACGCAGTATTTT.

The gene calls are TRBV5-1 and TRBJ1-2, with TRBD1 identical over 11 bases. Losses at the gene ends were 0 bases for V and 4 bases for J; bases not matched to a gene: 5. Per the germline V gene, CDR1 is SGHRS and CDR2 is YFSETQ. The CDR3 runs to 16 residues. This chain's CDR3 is CASSLGGTGGAYGYTF. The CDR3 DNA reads TGCGCCAGCAGCTTGGGGGGGACAGGGGGAGCCTATGGCTACACCTTC.